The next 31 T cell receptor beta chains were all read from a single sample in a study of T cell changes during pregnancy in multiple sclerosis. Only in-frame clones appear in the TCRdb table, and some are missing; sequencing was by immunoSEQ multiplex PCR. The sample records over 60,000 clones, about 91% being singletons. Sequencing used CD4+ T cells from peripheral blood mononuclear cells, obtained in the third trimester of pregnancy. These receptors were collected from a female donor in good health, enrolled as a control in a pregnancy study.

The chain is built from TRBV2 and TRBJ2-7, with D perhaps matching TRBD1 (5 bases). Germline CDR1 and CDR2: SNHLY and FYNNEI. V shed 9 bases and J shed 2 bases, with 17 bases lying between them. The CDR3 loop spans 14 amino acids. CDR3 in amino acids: CASQGTVSAYEQYF. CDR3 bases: TGTGCCAGTCAGGGTACCGTCTCTGCCTACGAGCAGTACTTC. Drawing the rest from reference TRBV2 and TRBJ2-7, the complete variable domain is EPEVTQTPSHQVTQMGQEVILRCVPISNHLYFYWYRQILGQKVEFLVSFYNNEISEKSEIFDDQFSVERPDGSNFTLKIRSTKLEDSAMYFCASQGTVSAYEQYFGPGTRLTVT.

This CDR3 is CASSQGHARDRNSPLHF. The CDR3 region has the DNA TGCGCCAGCAGCCAAGGTCATGCCAGGGATCGCAATTCACCCCTCCACTTT. The gene calls are TRBV4-1 and TRBJ1-6; D might be TRBD1 (5 bases). Trimming removed 1 base at V and 7 bases at J, with 17 bases between. In germline, CDR1 is MGHRA, CDR2 YSYEKL. The CDR3 totals 17 residues.

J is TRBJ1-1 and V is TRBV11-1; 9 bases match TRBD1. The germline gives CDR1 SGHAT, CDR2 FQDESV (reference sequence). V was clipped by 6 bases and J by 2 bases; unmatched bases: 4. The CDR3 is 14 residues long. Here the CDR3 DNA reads TGTGCCAGCAGGCTGACAGGGGGTAACACTGAAGCTTTCTTT. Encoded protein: CASRLTGGNTEAFF.

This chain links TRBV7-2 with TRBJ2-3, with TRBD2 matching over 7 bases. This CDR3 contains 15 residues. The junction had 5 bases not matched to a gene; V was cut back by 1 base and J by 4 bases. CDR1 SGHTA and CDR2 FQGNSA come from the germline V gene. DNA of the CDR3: TGTGCCAGCAGCTTAGGTCTCACTAGCGCAGATACGCAGTATTTT. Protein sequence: CASSLGLTSADTQYF.

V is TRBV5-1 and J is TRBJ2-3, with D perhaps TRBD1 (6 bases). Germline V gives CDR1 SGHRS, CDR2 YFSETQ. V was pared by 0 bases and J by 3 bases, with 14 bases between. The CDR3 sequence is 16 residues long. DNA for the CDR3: TGCGCCAGCAGCTTGGAGGGCAGGGGTTCGACAGATACGCAGTATTTT. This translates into CASSLEGRGSTDTQYF. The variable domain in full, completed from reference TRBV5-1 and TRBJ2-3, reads KAGVTQTPRYLIKTRGQQVTLSCSPISGHRSVSWYQQTPGQGLQFLFEYFSETQRNKGNFPGRFSGRQFSNSRSEMNVSTLELGDSALYLCASSLEGRGSTDTQYFGPGTRLTVL.

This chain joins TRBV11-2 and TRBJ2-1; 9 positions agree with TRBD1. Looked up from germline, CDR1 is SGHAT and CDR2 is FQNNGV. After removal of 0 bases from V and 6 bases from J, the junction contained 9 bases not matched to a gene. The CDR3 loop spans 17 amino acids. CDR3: CASSLDRGTGSPNEQFF. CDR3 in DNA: TGTGCCAGCAGCTTAGATAGGGGGACAGGGAGCCCCAATGAGCAGTTCTTC.

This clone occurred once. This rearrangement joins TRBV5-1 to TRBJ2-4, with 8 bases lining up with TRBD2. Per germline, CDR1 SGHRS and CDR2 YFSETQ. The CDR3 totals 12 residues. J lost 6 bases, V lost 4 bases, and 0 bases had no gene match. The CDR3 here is CASSREGNIQYF. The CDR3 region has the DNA TGCGCCAGCAGCCGGGAGGGAAACATTCAGTACTTC.

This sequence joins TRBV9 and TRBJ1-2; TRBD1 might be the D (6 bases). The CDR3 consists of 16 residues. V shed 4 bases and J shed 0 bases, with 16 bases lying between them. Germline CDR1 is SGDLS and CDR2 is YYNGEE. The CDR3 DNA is TGTGCCAGCAGCACTTCACAGGGTAAATCTAACTATGGCTACACCTTC. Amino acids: CASSTSQGKSNYGYTF.

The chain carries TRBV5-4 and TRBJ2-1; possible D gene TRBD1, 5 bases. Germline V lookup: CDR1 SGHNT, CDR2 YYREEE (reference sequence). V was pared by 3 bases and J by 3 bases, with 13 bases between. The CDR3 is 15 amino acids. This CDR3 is CASSSPGYYYNEQFF. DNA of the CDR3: TGTGCCAGCAGCTCGCCAGGGTACTACTACAATGAGCAGTTCTTC.

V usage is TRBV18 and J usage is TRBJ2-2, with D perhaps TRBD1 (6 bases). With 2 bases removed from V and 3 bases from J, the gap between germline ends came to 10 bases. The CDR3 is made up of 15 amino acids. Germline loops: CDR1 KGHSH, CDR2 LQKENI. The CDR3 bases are TGTGCCAGCTCACCAGTACAGGGCGACACCGGGGAGCTGTTTTTT. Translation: CASSPVQGDTGELFF.

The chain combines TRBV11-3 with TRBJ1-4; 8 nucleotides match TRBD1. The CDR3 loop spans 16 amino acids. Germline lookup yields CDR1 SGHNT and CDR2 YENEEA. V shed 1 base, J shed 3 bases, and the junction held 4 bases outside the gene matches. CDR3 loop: CASSLGRGQANEKLFF. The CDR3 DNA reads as TGTGCCAGCAGCTTAGGCCGGGGACAGGCTAATGAAAAACTGTTTTTT.

CDR3 protein: CASSLTGGNYEQYF. The DNA of the CDR3 is TGTGCCAGCAGCTTAACGGGAGGCAACTACGAGCAGTACTTC. The V call is TRBV7-3, the J call TRBJ2-7; D perhaps matches TRBD2 (6 bases). This CDR3 comprises 14 residues. Trimming cost V 0 bases and J 3 bases, with 9 bases left between them. Per the germline V gene, CDR1 is SGHTA and CDR2 is FQGTGA.

Here the CDR3 reads CASSPGQGNRQPQHF. The CDR3 region has the DNA TGTGCCAGTAGTCCAGGACAGGGGAATAGGCAGCCCCAGCATTTT. The chain is built from TRBV19 and TRBJ1-5; the match to TRBD1 covers 9 bases. J was trimmed by 7 bases and V by 5 bases; bases with no gene match: 9. The CDR3 length is 15 residues. The germline gives CDR1 LNHDA, CDR2 SQIVND (reference sequence). The variable domain in full, with the rest retrieved from reference TRBV19 and TRBJ1-5, is DGGITQSPKYLFRKEGQNVTLSCEQNLNHDAMYWYRQDPGQGLRLIYYSQIVNDFQKGDIAEGYSVSREKKESFPLTVTSAQKNPTAFYLCASSPGQGNRQPQHFGDGTRLSIL.

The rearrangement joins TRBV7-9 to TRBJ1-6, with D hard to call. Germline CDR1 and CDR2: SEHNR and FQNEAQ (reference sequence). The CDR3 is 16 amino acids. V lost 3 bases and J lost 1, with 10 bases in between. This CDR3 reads CASSLDGESYNSPLHF. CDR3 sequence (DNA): TGTGCCAGCAGCTTGGACGGGGAGTCCTATAATTCACCCCTCCACTTT.

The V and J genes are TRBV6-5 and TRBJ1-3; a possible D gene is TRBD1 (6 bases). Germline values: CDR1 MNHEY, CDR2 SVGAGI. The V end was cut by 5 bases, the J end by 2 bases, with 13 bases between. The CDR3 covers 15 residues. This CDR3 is CASSRRGVAGNTIYF. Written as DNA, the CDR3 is TGTGCCAGCAGTCGCAGGGGAGTTGCTGGAAACACCATATATTTT.

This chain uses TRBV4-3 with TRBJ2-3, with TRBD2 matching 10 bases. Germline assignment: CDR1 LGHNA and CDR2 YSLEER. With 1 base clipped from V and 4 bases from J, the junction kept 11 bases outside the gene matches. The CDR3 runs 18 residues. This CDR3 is CASSQVSPGAGGPDTQYF. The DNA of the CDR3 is TGCGCCAGCAGCCAAGTTTCGCCCGGAGCGGGGGGGCCAGATACGCAGTATTTT.

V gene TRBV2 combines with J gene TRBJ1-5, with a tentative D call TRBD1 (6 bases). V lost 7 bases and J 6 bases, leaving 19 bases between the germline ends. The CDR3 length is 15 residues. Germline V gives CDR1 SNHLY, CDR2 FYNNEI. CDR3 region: CASNTDQTGSQPQHF. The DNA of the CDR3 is TGTGCCAGCAATACGGACCAAACAGGGAGTCAGCCCCAGCATTTT. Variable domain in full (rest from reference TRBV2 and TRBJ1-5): EPEVTQTPSHQVTQMGQEVILRCVPISNHLYFYWYRQILGQKVEFLVSFYNNEISEKSEIFDDQFSVERPDGSNFTLKIRSTKLEDSAMYFCASNTDQTGSQPQHFGDGTRLSIL.

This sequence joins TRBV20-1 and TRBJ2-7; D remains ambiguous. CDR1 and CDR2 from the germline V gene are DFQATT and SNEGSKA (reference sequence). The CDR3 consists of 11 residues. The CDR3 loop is CRAESSYEQYF. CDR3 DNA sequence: TGCAGGGCGGAGAGCTCCTACGAGCAGTACTTC.

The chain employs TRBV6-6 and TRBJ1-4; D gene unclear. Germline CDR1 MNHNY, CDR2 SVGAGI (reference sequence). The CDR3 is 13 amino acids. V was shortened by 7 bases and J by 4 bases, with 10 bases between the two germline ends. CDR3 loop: CASIRDYNEKLFF. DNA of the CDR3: TGTGCCAGCATCAGAGACTATAATGAAAAACTGTTTTTT.

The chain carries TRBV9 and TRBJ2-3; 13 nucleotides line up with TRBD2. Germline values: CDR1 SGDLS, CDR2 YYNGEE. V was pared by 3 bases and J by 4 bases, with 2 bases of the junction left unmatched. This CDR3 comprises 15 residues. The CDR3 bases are TGTGCCAGCAGCGCAGGACTAGCGGGGGCAGATACGCAGTATTTT. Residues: CASSAGLAGADTQYF.

As DNA, the CDR3 is TGTGCCAGCAGCCAAGGGGAGGTAGACAAGATCACCGGGGAGCTGTTTTTT. Its protein product is CASSQGEVDKITGELFF. This chain joins TRBV4-2 and TRBJ2-2, with a possible D match to TRBD2 (6 bases). V was shortened by 1 base and J by 4 bases, with 16 bases between the two germline ends. In germline, CDR1 is LGHNA, CDR2 YNFKEQ. CDR3 length equals 17 residues.

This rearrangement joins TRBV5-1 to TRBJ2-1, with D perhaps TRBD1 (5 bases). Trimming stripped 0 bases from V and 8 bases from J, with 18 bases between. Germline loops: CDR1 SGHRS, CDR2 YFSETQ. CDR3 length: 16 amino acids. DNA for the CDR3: TGCGCCAGCAGCTTGGAAGCTCAGGGCTTGGCGTATGAGCAGTTCTTC. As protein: CASSLEAQGLAYEQFF.

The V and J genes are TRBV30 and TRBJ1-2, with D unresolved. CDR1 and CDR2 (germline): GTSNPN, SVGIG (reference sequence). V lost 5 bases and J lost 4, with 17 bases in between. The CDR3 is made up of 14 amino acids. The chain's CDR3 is CAWLDTPQIYGYTF. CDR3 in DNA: TGTGCCTGGCTCGATACCCCACAGATCTATGGCTACACCTTC.

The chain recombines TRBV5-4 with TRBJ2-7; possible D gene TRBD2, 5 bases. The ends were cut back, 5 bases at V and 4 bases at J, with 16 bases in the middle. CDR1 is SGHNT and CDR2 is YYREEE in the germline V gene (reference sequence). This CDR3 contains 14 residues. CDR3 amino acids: CASRRAGSDYEQYF. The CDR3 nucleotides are TGTGCCAGCAGACGAGCTGGTAGCGATTACGAGCAGTACTTC.

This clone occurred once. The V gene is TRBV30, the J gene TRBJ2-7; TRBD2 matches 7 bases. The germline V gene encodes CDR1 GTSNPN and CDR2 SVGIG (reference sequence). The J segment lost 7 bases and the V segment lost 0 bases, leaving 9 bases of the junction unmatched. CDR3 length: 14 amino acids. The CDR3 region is CAWSVVLARSEQYF. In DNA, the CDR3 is TGTGCCTGGAGTGTAGTACTAGCGCGTAGTGAGCAGTACTTC.

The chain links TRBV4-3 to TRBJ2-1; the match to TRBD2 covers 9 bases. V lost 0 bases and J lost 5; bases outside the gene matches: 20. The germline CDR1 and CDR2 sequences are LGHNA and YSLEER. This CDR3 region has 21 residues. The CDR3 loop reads CASSQELPRRGGTYIHNEQFF. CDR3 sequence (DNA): TGCGCCAGCAGCCAAGAGCTCCCTAGGCGGGGGGGGACCTACATCCACAATGAGCAGTTCTTC.

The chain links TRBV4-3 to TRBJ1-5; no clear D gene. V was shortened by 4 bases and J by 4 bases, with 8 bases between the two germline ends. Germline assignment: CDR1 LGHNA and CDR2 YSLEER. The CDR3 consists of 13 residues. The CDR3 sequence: CASSPSGNQPQHF. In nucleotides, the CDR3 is TGCGCCAGCAGCCCGTCGGGAAATCAGCCCCAGCATTTT.

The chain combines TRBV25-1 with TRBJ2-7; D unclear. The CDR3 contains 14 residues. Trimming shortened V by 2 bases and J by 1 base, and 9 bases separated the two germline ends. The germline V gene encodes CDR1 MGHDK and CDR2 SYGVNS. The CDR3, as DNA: TGTGCCAGCAGTGAACTAGAACTTTCCTACGAGCAGTACTTC. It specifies CASSELELSYEQYF.

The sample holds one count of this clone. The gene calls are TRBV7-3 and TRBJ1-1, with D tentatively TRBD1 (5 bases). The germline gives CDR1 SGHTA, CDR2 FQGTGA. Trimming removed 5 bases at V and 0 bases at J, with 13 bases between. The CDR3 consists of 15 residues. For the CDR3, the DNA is TGTGCCAGCAGCCTGTCGACAGCTATGAACACTGAAGCTTTCTTT. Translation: CASSLSTAMNTEAFF.

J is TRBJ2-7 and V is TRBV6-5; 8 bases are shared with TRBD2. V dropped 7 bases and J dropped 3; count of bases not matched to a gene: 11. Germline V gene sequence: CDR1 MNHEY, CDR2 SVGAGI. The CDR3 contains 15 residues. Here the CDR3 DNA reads TGTGCCAGCACCGGAACAGAGCGGGGGATCTACGAGCAGTACTTC. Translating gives CASTGTERGIYEQYF.

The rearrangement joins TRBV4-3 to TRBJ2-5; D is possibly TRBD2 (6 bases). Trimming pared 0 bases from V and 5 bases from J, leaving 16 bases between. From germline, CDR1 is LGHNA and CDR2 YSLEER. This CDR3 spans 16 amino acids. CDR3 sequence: CASSQERGGKWETQYF. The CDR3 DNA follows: TGCGCCAGCAGCCAAGAGCGGGGCGGGAAGTGGGAGACCCAGTACTTC.